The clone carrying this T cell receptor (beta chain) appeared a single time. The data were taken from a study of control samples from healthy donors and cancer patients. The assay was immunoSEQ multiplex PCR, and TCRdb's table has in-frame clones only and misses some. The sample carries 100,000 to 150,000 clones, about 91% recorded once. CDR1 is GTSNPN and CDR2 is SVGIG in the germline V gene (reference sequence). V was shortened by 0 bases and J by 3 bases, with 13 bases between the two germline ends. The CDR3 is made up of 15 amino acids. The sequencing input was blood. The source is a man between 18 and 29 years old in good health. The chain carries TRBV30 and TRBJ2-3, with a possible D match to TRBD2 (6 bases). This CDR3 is CAWSVKRGITDTQYF. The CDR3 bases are TGTGCCTGGAGTGTAAAACGGGGGATAACAGATACGCAGTATTTT.